Listed below are T cell receptor beta chains from one sample, sequenced in a study of response to subunit inactivated influenza vaccine. TCRdb recomputed calls from the RT-PCR reads with MiXCR, one row per CDR3 protein. The table includes over 400,000 distinct CDR3 sequences, approximately 10% detected once. The sequenced sample was PBMCs from blood, obtained more than 35 days after vaccination. These receptors all stem from a man aged 50 to 60 who received an inactivated influenza vaccine. The CDR3 runs from the conserved cysteine through the conserved F or W. D genes are given only for firm matches. Rows may omit the clone size; those that give it use once, few, many or a size class.

CDR3 length	J gene	clone size	D gene	V gene	CDR3 protein	CDR3 DNA
14	TRBJ1-5	few	NA	TRBV5-1	CASSSDSPDQPQHF	TGCGCCAGCAGCTCGGACAGTCCCGATCAGCCCCAGCATTTT
16	TRBJ2-2	many	TRBD2	TRBV7-9	CASSLVAGAITGELFF	TGTGCCAGCAGCTTAGTGGCGGGAGCCATCACCGGGGAGCTGTTTTTT
15	TRBJ2-3	few	NA	TRBV5-6	CASRRQTSSTDTQYF	TGTGCCAGCAGACGACAGACATCTAGCACAGATACGCAGTATTTT
13	TRBJ2-7	few	TRBD1	TRBV29-1	CSVGLGQGYEQYF	TGCAGCGTTGGTCTGGGACAGGGCTACGAGCAGTACTTC
17	TRBJ2-6	few	NA	TRBV7-6	CASSLIRSGSGANVLTF	TGTGCCAGCAGTTTAATTAGGTCGGGTTCTGGGGCCAACGTCCTGACTTTC
17	TRBJ2-2	many	TRBD1	TRBV20-1	CSAEYILTGPNTGELFF	TGCAGTGCCGAATATATACTGACAGGGCCGAACACCGGGGAGCTGTTTTTT
16	TRBJ2-1	few	TRBD2	TRBV7-6	CASSLSTSGSPYEQFF	TGTGCCAGCAGCTTATCGACTAGCGGGAGCCCCTATGAGCAGTTCTTC
15	TRBJ1-3	many	NA	TRBV4-3	CASSQEPVSGNTIYF	TGCGCCAGCAGCCAAGAACCAGTGAGCGGAAACACCATATATTTT
14	TRBJ2-3	few	NA	TRBV6-5	CASSSGTYTDTQYF	TGTGCCAGCAGTTCCGGGACGTACACAGATACGCAGTATTTT
15	TRBJ2-5	NA	NA	TRBV20-1	CSASSGGSVRETQYF	TGCAGTGCTAGCTCAGGGGGGTCTGTCCGAGAGACCCAGTACTTC
15	TRBJ2-1	few	TRBD1	TRBV7-8	CASSLRDRVYNEQFF	TGTGCCAGCAGCCTCCGGGACAGGGTCTACAATGAGCAGTTCTTC
16	TRBJ1-2	NA	TRBD1	TRBV12-3/TRBV12-4	CASSPHQGGGAYGYTF	TGTGCCAGCAGTCCACACCAGGGGGGAGGCGCTTATGGCTACACCTTC
16	TRBJ1-4	few	TRBD1	TRBV7-9	CASSFAPGQRGEKLFF	TGTGCCAGCAGCTTCGCACCGGGACAGCGAGGTGAAAAACTGTTTTTT
15	TRBJ2-5	NA	NA	TRBV28	CASSLSNWYQETQYF	TGTGCCAGCAGTTTGTCGAATTGGTACCAAGAGACCCAGTACTTC
12	TRBJ2-7	few	NA	TRBV20-1	CSASSIPYEQYF	TGCAGTGCTTCTTCGATACCCTACGAGCAGTACTTC
15	TRBJ2-7	NA	TRBD2	TRBV5-1	CASYPGGGHTYEQYF	TGCGCCAGCTATCCGGGGGGAGGTCATACCTACGAGCAGTACTTC
15	TRBJ2-3	many	TRBD2	TRBV9	CASSTRLAGIDTQYF	TGTGCCAGCAGCACAAGACTAGCGGGTATAGATACGCAGTATTTT
17	TRBJ2-1	few	TRBD2	TRBV20-1	CSAPSGLAGGSYNEQFF	TGCAGTGCTCCCTCGGGACTAGCGGGAGGGTCCTACAATGAGCAGTTCTTC
18	TRBJ2-4	few	TRBD1	TRBV27	CASSPGQGKRGAKNIQYF	TGTGCCAGCTCTCCGGGACAGGGAAAGAGAGGGGCCAAAAACATTCAGTACTTC
14	TRBJ1-2	NA	NA	TRBV5-1	CASSSGELRYGYTF	TGCGCCAGCAGCTCCGGTGAGCTACGTTATGGCTACACCTTC
16	TRBJ2-7	few	NA	TRBV7-9	CASSLVTARPTHEQYF	TGTGCCAGCAGCTTAGTAACGGCAAGGCCCACCCACGAGCAGTACTTC
13	TRBJ1-2	NA	TRBD1	TRBV5-6	CASSFGQGSGYTF	TGTGCCAGCAGCTTCGGACAGGGGAGTGGCTACACCTTC
15	TRBJ1-2	many	TRBD1	TRBV12-3/TRBV12-4	CASSSGTGSLRGYTF	TGTGCCAGCAGCTCTGGGACAGGGAGTCTTCGTGGCTACACCTTC
16	TRBJ2-5	many	NA	TRBV28	CASSPAGAASQETQYF	TGTGCCAGCAGCCCGGCAGGGGCTGCCTCTCAAGAGACCCAGTACTTC
14	TRBJ2-2	few	NA	TRBV29-1	CSVAQGQNTGELFF	TGCAGCGTTGCCCAGGGCCAGAACACCGGGGAGCTGTTTTTT
16	TRBJ2-2	NA	TRBD2	TRBV5-1	CASSPNPQTSRGELFF	TGCGCCAGCAGCCCCAACCCCCAGACTAGCCGCGGGGAGCTGTTTTTT
15	TRBJ2-3	many	NA	TRBV5-1	CASSLGPTPSDTQYF	TGCGCCAGCAGCCTGGGGCCCACGCCTTCGGATACGCAGTATTTT
13	TRBJ1-1	many	NA	TRBV18	CANSRDPNTEAFF	TGTGCCAATAGCAGGGACCCGAACACTGAAGCTTTCTTT
12	TRBJ1-2	many	NA	TRBV12-3/TRBV12-4	CASSLELYGYTF	TGTGCCAGCAGTTTAGAATTATATGGCTACACCTTC
14	TRBJ2-5	few	TRBD2	TRBV4-2	CASSPSSGGETQYF	TGTGCCAGCAGTCCAAGTAGCGGGGGGGAGACCCAGTACTTC
13	TRBJ2-7	many	NA	TRBV28	CASSQTPTYEQYF	TGTGCCAGCAGTCAGACGCCTACCTACGAGCAGTACTTC
15	TRBJ2-7	NA	TRBD1	TRBV28	CASSLYGQGAYEQYF	TGTGCCAGCAGTTTATACGGGCAGGGGGCCTACGAGCAGTACTTC
16	TRBJ2-1	few	NA	TRBV21-1	CASSTQGQGGYNEQFF	TGTGCCAGCAGCACCCAGGGACAGGGAGGTTACAATGAGCAGTTCTTC
21	TRBJ2-7	few	TRBD1	TRBV6-2/TRBV6-3	CASSPRLRTGGFQTRLHEQYF	TGTGCCAGCAGTCCACGCCTTAGGACAGGGGGCTTTCAGACTCGTCTCCACGAGCAGTACTTC
14	TRBJ2-7	many	NA	TRBV20-1	CSARDRRGGYEQYF	TGCAGTGCTAGAGATCGTAGGGGCGGTTACGAGCAGTACTTC
12	TRBJ2-7	few	TRBD1	TRBV20-1	CSAGTGQYEQYF	TGCAGTGCTGGGACAGGACAATACGAGCAGTACTTC
16	TRBJ2-1	few	TRBD2	TRBV10-3	CAISETGLAGSNEQFF	TGTGCCATCAGTGAAACGGGACTAGCGGGTTCCAATGAGCAGTTCTTC
14	TRBJ1-2	many	NA	TRBV12-3/TRBV12-4	CASSLNRNLYGYTF	TGTGCCAGCAGTTTGAACAGGAACCTCTATGGCTACACCTTC
15	TRBJ2-5	few	TRBD2	TRBV12-3/TRBV12-4	CASSLGGRPGETQYF	TGTGCCAGCAGTTTAGGCGGGAGGCCCGGGGAGACCCAGTACTTC
17	TRBJ2-1	many	TRBD2	TRBV4-3	CASSQDITAGGYNEQFF	TGCGCCAGCAGCCAAGATATCACAGCGGGAGGTTACAATGAGCAGTTCTTC
11	TRBJ1-3	few	NA	TRBV6-6	CASSYGNTIYF	TGTGCCAGCAGTTATGGAAACACCATATATTTT
14	TRBJ2-5	NA	TRBD1	TRBV20-1	CSARHIRGRGTQYF	TGCAGTGCTAGACATATTAGGGGGCGAGGGACCCAGTACTTC
13	TRBJ2-7	many	NA	TRBV16	CASSLLGNYEQYF	TGTGCCAGCAGCCTTCTAGGGAACTACGAGCAGTACTTC
15	TRBJ2-7	few	TRBD2	TRBV12-3/TRBV12-4	CASSGGGKSPYEQYF	TGTGCCAGCAGTGGGGGGGGGAAATCTCCCTACGAGCAGTACTTC
15	TRBJ1-5	NA	NA	TRBV5-1	CASSPEGTGEQPQHF	TGCGCCAGCAGCCCCGAAGGTACGGGCGAGCAGCCCCAGCATTTT
14	TRBJ2-4	many	NA	TRBV29-1	CSTRQGSRHDIQYF	TGCAGCACTCGGCAGGGATCCAGGCACGACATTCAGTACTTC
14	TRBJ1-2	few	NA	TRBV3-1	CASSQDLSGGGYTF	TGTGCCAGCAGCCAAGATCTCTCCGGAGGTGGCTACACCTTC
15	TRBJ1-6	NA	TRBD1	TRBV18	CASSPRTGGNSPLHF	TGTGCCAGCTCACCAAGGACAGGCGGAAATTCACCCCTCCACTTT
17	TRBJ1-1	many	TRBD1	TRBV4-1	CASSWDREVTFNTEAFF	TGCGCCAGCAGCTGGGACAGGGAAGTCACTTTCAACACTGAAGCTTTCTTT
14	TRBJ1-2	many	NA	TRBV29-1	CSVEAGPRSYGYTF	TGCAGCGTTGAAGCGGGACCGAGGTCATATGGCTACACCTTC
15	TRBJ2-3	NA	NA	TRBV7-9	CASSTGPLGGDTQYF	TGTGCCAGCAGCACCGGGCCTTTGGGGGGAGATACGCAGTATTTT
17	TRBJ2-3	NA	NA	TRBV20-1	CSARGLLGGVGTDTQYF	TGCAGTGCTAGAGGGCTTCTGGGAGGCGTCGGCACAGATACGCAGTATTTT